This T cell receptor beta chain was recorded in a study of early T cells in non-severe SARS-CoV-2 infection. The wider study: Sequencing of bulk RNA from unsorted whole blood was done, without chain pairing.

The protocol attached unique molecular identifiers to individual cDNA molecules. TCRdb independently ran MiXCR on the 5' RACE reads; one entry per CDR3 protein. The sample records about 56,000 distinct CDR3 sequences, around an eighth being singletons. Ten or more counts support this clonotype. The antigen remains unidentified. Germline V gene sequence: CDR1 SGHDT, CDR2 YYEEEE. Germline trimming cut 0 bases from V and 2 bases from J; bases unmatched to any gene: 11. There are 18 residues in the CDR3. Findings and limits, study-wide: The matching step, a VDJdb search, favored anti-spike CD8 responses and missed private and CD4 specificities.

The clonotype was recovered from an adult who was a healthcare worker with PCR-confirmed SARS-CoV-2 infection or an uninfected control (not recorded which). Sequencing was performed on whole blood. The chain links TRBV5-6 to TRBJ1-2; 9 bases map to TRBD1. The DNA for the CDR3 is TGTGCCAGCAGCTTGGAATACCTGGGACAGGGCGGAAACTATGGCTACACCTTC. Translated: CASSLEYLGQGGNYGYTF.